Here is one T cell receptor (beta chain) with its context. No antigen is known for it. TCRdb reprocessed the reads with MiXCR, giving one entry per CDR3 protein. The sample records 250,000 or so distinct CDR3 sequences, approximately 13% being singletons. This sample is part of a study of T cell repertoires in cytomegalovirus infection. For the study at large: Both CMV infection and a matching HLA type were indicated by public TCR beta signatures. Study observations and caveats: HLA-C-restricted CMV clonotypes gave the most frequent clonotype in two of eight donors. Carriage of CMV together with the relevant HLA was identifiable through cumulative public TCR beta family frequency.

Germline V gene lookup returns CDR1 SGDLS and CDR2 YYNGEE. V was shortened by 1 base and J by 5 bases, with 12 bases between the two germline ends. The CDR3 contains 14 residues. The chain recombines TRBV9 with TRBJ1-1; D may be TRBD1 (5 bases). The receptor comes from a human donor in good health (CMV status not recorded). Some clones in this sample may be carry-over from other donors' samples. The specimen was PBMCs. The CDR3 spells CASSVQGAGTEAFF. The CDR3 bases are TGTGCCAGCAGCGTACAGGGTGCAGGTACTGAAGCTTTCTTT. Drawing the rest from reference TRBV9 and TRBJ1-1, the complete variable domain is DSGVTQTPKHLITATGQRVTLRCSPRSGDLSVYWYQQSLDQGLQFLIQYYNGEERAKGNILERFSAQQFPDLHSELNLSSLELGDSALYFCASSVQGAGTEAFFGQGTRLTVV.